A single sample is the source of the 10 T cell receptor beta chains below, sequenced in a study of blood T cell repertoires in COVID-19. Here immunoSEQ multiplex PCR was the method, and the copy in TCRdb shows in-frame clones only, minus some. The sample includes some 230,000 clones, 83% of them seen just once. Specimen: peripheral blood. All receptors come from a woman aged 50 to 65 with acute or convalescent COVID-19.

For this clone: Other DNA sequences in the sample encode the same CDR3. The chain links TRBV7-8 to TRBJ1-1, with D hard to call. V lost 5 bases to trimming and J lost 1 base, with 8 bases between them. This CDR3 has 13 amino acids. Germline V CDR1 and CDR2: SGHVS, FQNEAQ. This CDR3 reads CASSPPGNTEAFF. The CDR3 bases are TGTGCCAGCAGCCCCCCGGGGAACACTGAAGCTTTCTTT.

The J gene is TRBJ1-2, the V gene TRBV6-5; D is perhaps TRBD1 (5 bases). V lost 2 bases to trimming and J lost 6 bases, with 16 bases between them. The CDR3 is 15 residues long. Germline values: CDR1 MNHEY, CDR2 SVGAGI. The CDR3 nucleotides are TGTGCCAGCAGTTACGCGGGGGACTCAGTCGATGGCTACACCTTC. As protein: CASSYAGDSVDGYTF.

The chain is built from TRBV7-2 and TRBJ2-2; D may be TRBD2 (5 bases). CDR3 length: 14 residues. Trimming removed 7 bases from V and 0 bases from J, with 9 bases in between. Germline-derived CDR1 and CDR2 are SGHTA and FQGNSA. CDR3 nucleotides: TGTGCCAGCACCCTGACTACGAACACCGGGGAGCTGTTTTTT. This translates into CASTLTTNTGELFF.

This sequence joins TRBV15 and TRBJ1-2; 9 bases map to TRBD1. CDR1 LNHNV and CDR2 YYDKDF come from the germline V gene (reference sequence). This CDR3 is 14 amino acids long. V lost 2 bases to trimming and J lost 7 bases; unmatched junction nucleotides: 5. The chain's CDR3 is CATSRFRDRAGYTF. DNA of the CDR3: TGTGCCACCAGCAGATTCCGGGACAGGGCTGGCTACACCTTC.

The J gene is TRBJ1-1, the V gene TRBV28; no clear D. The CDR3 has 12 amino acids. CDR1 is MDHEN and CDR2 is SYDVKM in the germline V gene. V lost 3 bases and J lost 2, with 4 bases in between. As DNA, the CDR3 is TGTGCCAGCAGTTTGGCTAACACTGAAGCTTTCTTT. Translated: CASSLANTEAFF.

The chain recombines TRBV14 with TRBJ2-7; the match to TRBD1 covers 7 bases. V shed 3 bases, J shed 1 base, and the junction held 0 bases outside the gene matches. The germline V gene encodes CDR1 SGHDN and CDR2 FVKESK. The CDR3 consists of 13 residues. The CDR3 protein is CASSQTGSYEQYF. CDR3 DNA sequence: TGTGCCAGCAGCCAGACAGGGTCCTACGAGCAGTACTTC.

V usage is TRBV30 and J usage is TRBJ2-2; possible D gene TRBD1, 6 bases. Trimming took off 4 bases at V and 4 bases at J, with 13 bases between the two ends. The CDR3 runs to 14 residues. Per the germline V gene, CDR1 is GTSNPN and CDR2 is SVGIG (reference sequence). CDR3 region: CAWTYSGVTGELFF. The CDR3 coding sequence is TGTGCCTGGACCTACTCAGGGGTCACCGGGGAGCTGTTTTTT.

The V call is TRBV9, the J call TRBJ2-2; possible D gene TRBD2, 6 bases. The length of the CDR3 is 15 residues. Trimming took 4 bases from V and 5 from J, leaving 15 bases between them. Germline V gives CDR1 SGDLS, CDR2 YYNGEE. The chain's CDR3 is CASSTLDGGTGELFF. DNA for the CDR3: TGTGCCAGCAGCACATTGGATGGGGGGACCGGGGAGCTGTTTTTT.

The rearrangement links TRBV15 to TRBJ2-4; 13 nucleotides line up with TRBD2. The CDR3 is made up of 19 amino acids. Germline V gives CDR1 LNHNV, CDR2 YYDKDF (reference sequence). The junction had 9 bases not matched to a gene; V was cut back by 1 base and J by 3 bases. CDR3 loop: CATSRGGLAGEGGKNIQYF. The CDR3 nucleotides are TGTGCCACCAGCAGAGGCGGACTAGCGGGAGAGGGGGGCAAAAACATTCAGTACTTC.

In its sample, this clone was seen a few times. The gene calls are TRBV28 and TRBJ1-3; D might be TRBD1 (5 bases). The V and J ends lost 3 bases and 4 bases respectively, with 7 bases between them. CDR3 length: 13 residues. CDR1 and CDR2 from the germline V gene are MDHEN and SYDVKM. The DNA for the CDR3 is TGTGCCAGCAGTTTTGGGGCAGGAAACACCATATATTTT. Its translation: CASSFGAGNTIYF.